These T cell receptor beta chains were read from a single sample in a study of CD8 T cells in Susac syndrome. TCRdb re-derived calls from the immunoSEQ multiplex PCR reads in MiXCR, one entry per CDR3 protein. Among about 200,000 distinct CDR3 sequences listed, roughly 96% were seen once. The sequencing input was CD4+ T cells from PBMCs. The source of these receptors is a human donor with multiple sclerosis. CDR3s include the opening cysteine and the closing phenylalanine or tryptophan. Fields, in order: V gene, clone size, D gene, J gene, CDR3 protein, CDR3 DNA. A D gene is named only where the DNA matches it firmly. Clone sizes are given selectively: once, few, many, or a class where the clone is expanded.

V: TRBV29-1
size: -
D: -
J: TRBJ1-2
CDR3: CSVEVGVVGYTF
DNA: TGCAGCGTTGAAGTGGGGGTTGTAGGCTACACCTTC

V: TRBV5-1
size: -
D: -
J: TRBJ2-5
CDR3: CASSLMGSEETQYF
DNA: TGCGCCAGCAGCTTGATGGGCAGCGAAGAGACCCAGTACTTC

V: TRBV28
size: -
D: -
J: TRBJ1-5
CDR3: CASSLWRASQPQHF
DNA: TGTGCCAGCAGTTTGTGGAGGGCTAGTCAGCCCCAGCATTTT

V: TRBV5-4
size: -
D: TRBD1
J: TRBJ2-1
CDR3: CASSGGQMSYNEQFF
DNA: TGTGCCAGCAGCGGGGGACAGATGTCCTACAATGAGCAGTTCTTC

V: TRBV20-1
size: -
D: TRBD1
J: TRBJ2-1
CDR3: CSAPRGLGSYNEQFF
DNA: TGCAGTGCTCCGAGGGGGCTAGGGTCCTACAATGAGCAGTTCTTC

V: TRBV7-2
size: -
D: -
J: TRBJ1-4
CDR3: CASSLGGHQNEKLFF
DNA: TGTGCCAGCAGCTTAGGGGGACACCAGAATGAAAAACTGTTTTTT

V: TRBV20-1
size: once
D: TRBD1
J: TRBJ1-6
CDR3: CSARPQGAGSYNSPLHF
DNA: TGCAGTGCTAGACCTCAGGGGGCGGGTTCCTATAATTCACCCCTCCACTTT

V: TRBV7-9
size: -
D: -
J: TRBJ2-5
CDR3: CASSPIGETQYF
DNA: TGTGCCAGCAGCCCCATAGGAGAGACCCAGTACTTC

V: TRBV30
size: -
D: TRBD2
J: TRBJ2-1
CDR3: CAWSKRTSYNEQFF
DNA: TGTGCCTGGAGTAAGCGGACTAGCTACAATGAGCAGTTCTTC

V: TRBV6-2/TRBV6-3
size: -
D: -
J: TRBJ2-1
CDR3: CASTLDNEQFF
DNA: TGTGCCAGCACCTTAGACAATGAGCAGTTCTTC

V: TRBV27
size: few
D: TRBD2
J: TRBJ2-3
CDR3: CASSLTSGSTDTQYF
DNA: TGTGCCAGCAGTTTAACTAGCGGGAGCACAGATACGCAGTATTTT

V: TRBV3-1
size: once
D: TRBD2
J: TRBJ2-1
CDR3: CASSTSGDNEQFF
DNA: TGTGCCAGCAGCACTAGCGGGGACAATGAGCAGTTCTTC

V: TRBV5-6
size: -
D: -
J: TRBJ1-1
CDR3: CASSSDNLNTEAFF
DNA: TGTGCCAGCAGCTCGGACAACCTGAACACTGAAGCTTTCTTT

V: TRBV20-1
size: -
D: -
J: TRBJ2-1
CDR3: CSARDGAGGLFF
DNA: TGCAGTGCTAGAGATGGGGCCGGGGGACTGTTCTTC

V: TRBV30
size: -
D: -
J: TRBJ2-1
CDR3: CAWSRGGPGYNEQFF
DNA: TGTGCCTGGAGCCGCGGGGGCCCGGGATACAATGAGCAGTTCTTC

V: TRBV20-1
size: -
D: -
J: TRBJ2-1
CDR3: CSALNWEQFF
DNA: TGCAGTGCCCTTAATTGGGAGCAGTTCTTC

V: TRBV11-2
size: -
D: -
J: TRBJ1-2
CDR3: CASSLGSGDYGYTF
DNA: TGTGCCAGCAGCTTAGGATCGGGGGACTATGGCTACACCTTC

V: TRBV20-1
size: -
D: -
J: TRBJ1-2
CDR3: CSATKGNNYGYTF
DNA: TGCAGTGCTACTAAAGGGAACAACTATGGCTACACCTTC

V: TRBV3-1
size: -
D: -
J: TRBJ1-2
CDR3: CASSQLTRGPYGYTF
DNA: TGTGCCAGCAGCCAACTTACGAGAGGGCCCTATGGCTACACCTTC

V: TRBV4-2
size: -
D: -
J: TRBJ2-5
CDR3: CASSLTRGEETQYF
DNA: TGTGCCAGCAGCCTTACTAGAGGGGAAGAGACCCAGTACTTC

V: TRBV10-3
size: -
D: -
J: TRBJ1-1
CDR3: CATQRGWEAFF
DNA: TGTGCCACACAGAGGGGGTGGGAAGCTTTCTTT

V: TRBV12-3/TRBV12-4
size: -
D: TRBD2
J: TRBJ2-2
CDR3: CASSLGGNGELFF
DNA: TGTGCCAGCAGTTTGGGGGGGAACGGGGAGCTGTTTTTT

V: TRBV15
size: -
D: -
J: TRBJ1-1
CDR3: CATSRDYVGPSDTEAFF
DNA: TGTGCCACCAGCAGAGATTATGTGGGCCCATCGGACACTGAAGCTTTCTTT

V: TRBV5-1
size: -
D: -
J: TRBJ1-2
CDR3: CASRTASDYGYTF
DNA: TGCGCCAGCCGTACAGCGAGTGACTATGGCTACACCTTC

V: TRBV4-2
size: -
D: -
J: TRBJ2-3
CDR3: CASSHGAQADTQYF
DNA: TGTGCCAGCAGCCACGGGGCGCAGGCAGATACGCAGTATTTT

V: TRBV24-1
size: -
D: -
J: TRBJ1-1
CDR3: CATSDRGFTEAFF
DNA: TGTGCCACCAGTGACCGGGGCTTTACTGAAGCTTTCTTT

V: TRBV11-1
size: -
D: TRBD2
J: TRBJ2-5
CDR3: CATGRGQETQYF
DNA: TGTGCCACCGGGAGGGGCCAAGAGACCCAGTACTTC

V: TRBV30
size: few
D: -
J: TRBJ2-7
CDR3: CAWSRDTYSYEQYF
DNA: TGTGCCTGGAGCAGGGACACCTACTCCTACGAGCAGTACTTC

V: TRBV7-2
size: -
D: -
J: TRBJ2-7
CDR3: CAGRRTVGHEQYF
DNA: TGTGCTGGTCGTCGGACAGTGGGGCACGAGCAGTACTTC

V: TRBV20-1
size: -
D: TRBD1
J: TRBJ1-3
CDR3: CSAWTGVSGNTIYF
DNA: TGCAGTGCCTGGACAGGAGTCTCTGGAAACACCATATATTTT

V: TRBV3-1
size: -
D: TRBD1
J: TRBJ1-2
CDR3: CASSLQGDYGYTF
DNA: TGTGCCAGCAGCCTGCAGGGGGACTATGGCTACACCTTC

V: TRBV29-1
size: -
D: -
J: TRBJ1-5
CDR3: CSVQPDSNQPQHF
DNA: TGCAGCGTTCAACCTGATAGCAATCAGCCCCAGCATTTT

V: TRBV7-2
size: -
D: -
J: TRBJ2-1
CDR3: CASSRQRNEQFF
DNA: TGTGCCAGCAGCAGACAGAGGAATGAGCAGTTCTTC

V: TRBV6-1
size: -
D: -
J: TRBJ1-6
CDR3: CASALKSSYNSPLHF
DNA: TGTGCCAGCGCGTTGAAAAGCTCCTATAATTCACCCCTCCACTTT

V: TRBV6-6
size: -
D: -
J: TRBJ1-5
CDR3: CASRGGSSNQPQHF
DNA: TGTGCCAGCAGAGGGGGATCTAGCAATCAGCCCCAGCATTTT

V: TRBV3-1
size: -
D: -
J: TRBJ2-5
CDR3: CASSQGTTKETQYF
DNA: TGTGCCAGCAGCCAAGGGACTACCAAAGAGACCCAGTACTTC

V: TRBV12-3/TRBV12-4
size: -
D: -
J: TRBJ2-1
CDR3: CASTPRTDAQFF
DNA: TGTGCCAGCACCCCTAGGACGGACGCGCAGTTCTTC

V: TRBV3-1
size: few
D: -
J: TRBJ2-2
CDR3: CASSQGTGELFF
DNA: TGTGCCAGCAGTCAGGGCACCGGGGAGCTGTTTTTT

V: TRBV2
size: once
D: -
J: TRBJ2-1
CDR3: CASGTEPNNEQFF
DNA: TGTGCCAGCGGAACAGAACCTAACAATGAGCAGTTCTTC

V: TRBV10-3
size: -
D: -
J: TRBJ2-3
CDR3: CAILATDTQYF
DNA: TGTGCCATCCTCGCCACAGATACGCAGTATTTT

V: TRBV5-1
size: -
D: -
J: TRBJ1-2
CDR3: CASSLDGSEGYTF
DNA: TGCGCCAGCAGCTTGGATGGATCAGAGGGCTACACCTTC

V: TRBV30
size: once
D: -
J: TRBJ2-3
CDR3: CAWSVRGSTDTQYF
DNA: TGTGCCTGGAGTGTACGGGGCAGCACAGATACGCAGTATTTT

V: TRBV6-5
size: -
D: -
J: TRBJ1-1
CDR3: CASKAEQINTEAFF
DNA: TGTGCCAGCAAGGCGGAACAGATCAACACTGAAGCTTTCTTT

V: TRBV20-1
size: -
D: -
J: TRBJ1-1
CDR3: CSAQVYTEAFF
DNA: TGCAGTGCTCAAGTTTACACTGAAGCTTTCTTT

V: TRBV7-9
size: -
D: -
J: TRBJ2-7
CDR3: CASSLAGMAYEQYF
DNA: TGTGCCAGCAGCTTAGCAGGGATGGCCTACGAGCAGTACTTC

V: TRBV4-1
size: -
D: -
J: TRBJ2-3
CDR3: CASSQEEGGFHTQYF
DNA: TGCGCCAGCAGCCAAGAGGAGGGGGGTTTCCATACGCAGTATTTT

V: TRBV3-1
size: -
D: -
J: TRBJ2-5
CDR3: CASSQEGGDGETQYF
DNA: TGTGCCAGCAGCCAAGAGGGCGGGGATGGAGAGACCCAGTACTTC

V: TRBV7-9
size: -
D: -
J: TRBJ1-2
CDR3: CASSVSSRPYGYTF
DNA: TGTGCCAGCAGCGTAAGCTCTAGGCCGTATGGCTACACCTTC

V: TRBV3-1
size: -
D: -
J: TRBJ1-5
CDR3: CASSQDGADRQPQHF
DNA: TGTGCCAGCAGCCAAGATGGGGCGGATCGTCAGCCCCAGCATTTT

V: TRBV20-1
size: -
D: -
J: TRBJ1-3
CDR3: CSADKEGNTIYF
DNA: TGCAGTGCGGACAAGGAGGGAAACACCATATATTTT

V: TRBV19
size: few
D: TRBD2
J: TRBJ2-7
CDR3: CASSIGTSGSYEQYF
DNA: TGTGCCAGTAGTATCGGGACTAGCGGCTCATACGAGCAGTACTTC

V: TRBV29-1
size: -
D: TRBD2
J: TRBJ2-5
CDR3: CSVGLEFQTQYF
DNA: TGCAGCGTGGGACTAGAGTTTCAGACCCAGTACTTC

V: TRBV6-5
size: -
D: -
J: TRBJ2-1
CDR3: CASNDPYNEQFF
DNA: TGTGCCAGCAACGACCCGTACAATGAGCAGTTCTTC

V: TRBV18
size: -
D: -
J: TRBJ2-5
CDR3: CASSPRTLIRETQYF
DNA: TGTGCCAGCTCACCCCGGACTCTCATCCGGGAGACCCAGTACTTC

V: TRBV6-1
size: -
D: -
J: TRBJ2-1
CDR3: CASGPDSYNEQFF
DNA: TGTGCCAGCGGACCAGACAGCTACAATGAGCAGTTCTTC

V: TRBV18
size: few
D: -
J: TRBJ1-1
CDR3: CASSPPLGTEAFF
DNA: TGTGCCAGCTCACCACCGTTGGGCACTGAAGCTTTCTTT

V: TRBV14
size: once
D: TRBD2
J: TRBJ2-2
CDR3: CASSQRGVDTGELFF
DNA: TGTGCCAGCAGCCAACGGGGGGTTGACACCGGGGAGCTGTTTTTT